This TCR beta chain was documented in a study of cytomegalovirus exposure and HLA in healthy donors. Background on the study: A previous analysis identified approximately 110 million unique TCR beta sequences derived from around 180 million T cells.

The PCR had 60 Vbeta and 13 Jbeta primers. Some clones are missing from TCRdb's copy, which holds only in-frame ones; the method was immunoSEQ multiplex PCR. The sample shows about 200,000 clones, 82% of them seen only once. The V end lost 5 bases, the J end lost 5 bases, and 15 bases lay between the germline ends. This CDR3 spans 14 amino acids. Germline CDR1 is MNHEY and CDR2 is SMNVEV (reference sequence). The material sequenced was PBMCs. The chain employs TRBV27 and TRBJ1-1; D may be TRBD1 (5 bases). The clonotype originates from a woman aged 45-60 years in good health and CMV-seropositive. The CDR3 here is CASSPMGGWTEAFF. Written as DNA, the CDR3 is TGTGCCAGCAGTCCAATGGGGGGGTGGACTGAAGCTTTCTTT.